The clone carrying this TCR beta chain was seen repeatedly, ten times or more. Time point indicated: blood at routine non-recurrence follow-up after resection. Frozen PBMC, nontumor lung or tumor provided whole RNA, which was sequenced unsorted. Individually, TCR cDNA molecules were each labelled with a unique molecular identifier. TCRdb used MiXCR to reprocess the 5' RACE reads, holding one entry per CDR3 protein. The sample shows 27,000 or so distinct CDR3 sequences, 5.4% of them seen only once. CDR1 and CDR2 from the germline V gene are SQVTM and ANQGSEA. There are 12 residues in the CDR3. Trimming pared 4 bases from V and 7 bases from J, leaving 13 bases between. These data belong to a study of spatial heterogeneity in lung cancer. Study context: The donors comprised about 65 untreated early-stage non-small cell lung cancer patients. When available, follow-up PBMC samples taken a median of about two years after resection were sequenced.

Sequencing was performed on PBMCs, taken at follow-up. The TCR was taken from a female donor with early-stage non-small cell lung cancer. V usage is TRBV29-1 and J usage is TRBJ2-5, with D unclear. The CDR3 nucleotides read TGCAGCGTTGTGGTCTTAAACGGGACCCAGTACTTC. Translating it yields CSVVVLNGTQYF.